What follows are 18 T cell receptor beta chains derived from one specimen sequenced in a study of early T cells in non-severe SARS-CoV-2 infection. TCRdb recomputed calls from the 5' RACE reads with MiXCR, one row per CDR3 protein. This table holds some 57,000 distinct CDR3 sequences, 8% to 9% found once. Sequencing used whole blood. These receptors were collected from an adult who was a healthcare worker with PCR-confirmed SARS-CoV-2 infection or an uninfected control (not recorded which).

This chain joins TRBV5-1 and TRBJ2-7, with TRBD2 identical over 8 bases. Unmatched junction bases numbered 8, after V lost 4 bases and J lost 2 bases. CDR1 and CDR2 from the germline V gene are SGHRS and YFSETQ. CDR3 length: 15 residues. In nucleotides, the CDR3 is TGCGCCAGCAGCCAGGATACGGGAGGGGCCTACGAGCAGTACTTC. Translation gives CASSQDTGGAYEQYF.

This clonotype has only a few counts. V is TRBV12-3 or TRBV12-4 and J is TRBJ2-3; D ambiguous. The CDR3 totals 13 residues. V lost 3 bases, J lost 4 bases, and 8 bases lay in between. The CDR3 DNA reads TGTGCCAGCAGTTTTCAGATAGCAGATACGCAGTATTTT. It translates to CASSFQIADTQYF.

The table lists this clonotype with a few counts. This rearrangement joins TRBV10-3 to TRBJ2-7, with TRBD1 matching 9 bases. Germline-derived CDR1 and CDR2 are ENHRY and SYGVKD. Trimming took 2 bases from V and 8 from J; bases not matched to a gene: 10. The CDR3 extends over 15 amino acids. The CDR3 DNA is TGTGCCATCAGTGAGGGAGGGGGACAGGGAAGTAAGCAGTACTTC. Residues: CAISEGGGQGSKQYF.

This clonotype was detected only a few times. The gene calls are TRBV12-3 or TRBV12-4 and TRBJ2-3; unclear D gene. The CDR3 length is 13 residues. The ends were cut back, 5 bases at V and 3 bases at J, with 9 bases in the middle. CDR3: CASSPRITDTQYF. For the CDR3, the DNA is TGTGCCAGCAGTCCCAGGATTACAGATACGCAGTATTTT.

This clonotype occurred many times. The chain recombines TRBV6-1 with TRBJ1-6; D gene uncertain. Germline-derived CDR1 and CDR2 are MNHNS and SASEGT. Trimming took 6 bases from V and 6 from J, leaving 15 bases between them. This CDR3 has 15 residues. The CDR3 spells CASRLDSGGNSPLHF. CDR3 nucleotides: TGTGCCAGCAGATTAGACTCCGGCGGTAATTCACCCCTCCACTTT.

This CDR3 reads CASSRGLGDEETQYF. DNA of the CDR3: TGTGCCAGCAGTAGGGGACTAGGGGATGAAGAGACCCAGTACTTC. The chain couples TRBV25-1 to TRBJ2-5, with TRBD2 matching 8 bases. The CDR3 spans 15 residues. With V trimmed by 5 bases and J by 3 bases, 8 bases remained unmatched. The germline V gene has CDR1 MGHDK and CDR2 SYGVNS.

The rearrangement uses TRBV20-1 and TRBJ2-5; D not resolved. CDR3 length: 11 residues. From germline, CDR1 is DFQATT and CDR2 SNEGSKA (reference sequence). With 1 base removed from V and 4 bases from J, the gap between germline ends came to 4 bases. DNA of the CDR3: TGCAGTGCTAGAGCAAGAGAGACCCAGTACTTC. Its protein product is CSARARETQYF.

The CDR3 coding sequence is TGTGCCAGCAGCCTAAAGGACGGGACTAATTCACCCCTCCACTTT. It yields the protein CASSLKDGTNSPLHF. This chain connects TRBV14 to TRBJ1-6; tentative D call: TRBD1 (5 bases). CDR3 size: 15 residues. Germline values: CDR1 SGHDN, CDR2 FVKESK. V was pared by 4 bases and J by 6 bases, with 13 bases between.

The chain carries TRBV20-1 and TRBJ2-7; TRBD1 matches 10 bases. CDR3 length: 12 amino acids. The V gene end was trimmed by 6 bases and the J gene end by 3 bases; junction bases not matched to a gene: 2. The germline V gene encodes CDR1 DFQATT and CDR2 SNEGSKA (reference sequence). The CDR3 spells CSATGGFYEQYF. The CDR3 DNA reads as TGCAGTGCGACAGGGGGCTTCTACGAGCAGTACTTC.

This clonotype was observed a handful of times. The rearrangement links TRBV28 to TRBJ2-3; D is undetermined. This CDR3 has 14 residues. V was clipped by 4 bases and J by 7 bases, with 15 bases between them. Germline V gene sequence: CDR1 MDHEN, CDR2 SYDVKM. The CDR3 region is CASSSPSRANTQYF. In DNA, the CDR3 is TGTGCCAGCAGTTCCCCCTCCCGAGCGAATACGCAGTATTTT.

This clonotype was recorded many times. The rearrangement uses TRBV28 and TRBJ1-5, with 7 bases that match TRBD1. CDR3 size: 14 residues. Germline V gives CDR1 MDHEN, CDR2 SYDVKM. The ends lost 6 bases at V and 6 bases at J; junction bases unmatched: 8. This chain's CDR3 is CASRTTGNGQPQHF. CDR3 in DNA: TGTGCCAGCAGGACGACAGGGAATGGTCAGCCCCAGCATTTT.

The V call is TRBV3-1, the J call TRBJ2-7; 10 nucleotides agree with TRBD1. Germline CDR1 is LGHDT and CDR2 is YNNKEL (reference sequence). The V gene end was trimmed by 5 bases and the J gene end by 13 bases; junction bases not matched to a gene: 8. CDR3 length equals 12 residues. The CDR3 region is CASSRRTGGVYF. The CDR3 DNA is TGTGCCAGCAGCAGAAGGACAGGGGGAGTATACTTC.

V and J are TRBV18 and TRBJ2-2, with TRBD1 matching 7 bases. Germline CDR1 and CDR2: KGHSH and LQKENI. Trimming removed 5 bases from V and 0 bases from J; junction bases left unmatched: 6. This CDR3 is built from 16 residues. CDR3 nucleotide sequence: TGTGCCAGCTCAACCCGGGACAGAGCGAACACCGGGGAGCTGTTTTTT. Its protein product is CASSTRDRANTGELFF.

This clonotype was seen a handful of times. The gene calls are TRBV7-2 and TRBJ2-1; TRBD2 aligns across 8 bases. Per germline, CDR1 SGHTA and CDR2 FQGNSA. V lost 4 bases and J lost 9; bases outside the gene matches: 8. The CDR3 extends over 14 amino acids. Here the CDR3 reads CASSSPGLDPEQFF. For the CDR3, the DNA is TGTGCCAGCAGCTCACCGGGACTAGATCCTGAGCAGTTCTTC. Full variable domain (remainder filled in from reference TRBV7-2 and TRBJ2-1): GAGVSQSPSNKVTEKGKDVELRCDPISGHTALYWYRQSLGQGLEFLIYFQGNSAPDKSGLPSDRFSAERTGGSVSTLTIQRTQQEDSAVYLCASSSPGLDPEQFFGPGTRLTVL.

With respect to this clonotype: The junction departs from germline at one end; a sequencing error may be responsible. The gene calls are TRBV5-1 and TRBJ2-1; 9 bases fit TRBD1. CDR1 is SGHRS, CDR2 YFSETQ, per germline. The CDR3 contains 14 residues. This CDR3 reads CASSRDRAYNEQFF. The DNA for the CDR3 is TGCGCCAGCAGCCGGGACAGGGCCTATAATGAGCAGTTCTTC.

The chain is built from TRBV2 and TRBJ2-7, with 10 bases fitting TRBD1. Germline V CDR1 and CDR2: SNHLY, FYNNEI. The CDR3 length is 16 residues. The J segment lost 3 bases and the V segment lost 6 bases, leaving 11 bases of the junction unmatched. The CDR3 DNA reads TGTGCCAGCAGGACAGGGGGCTTCCTGGGAGTCTACGAGCAGTACTTC. Its translation: CASRTGGFLGVYEQYF.

Written as DNA, the CDR3 is TGCGCCAGCAGCCACCACCTTGGGGGGGAGGGTGAAGCTTTCTTT. It yields the protein CASSHHLGGEGEAFF. This chain connects TRBV4-1 to TRBJ1-1; TRBD1 is a possible D gene (5 bases). CDR1 MGHRA and CDR2 YSYEKL come from the germline V gene. The CDR3 runs 15 residues. V was clipped by 3 bases and J by 7 bases, with 18 bases between them.

This clonotype appeared a few times. The chain links TRBV18 to TRBJ2-5, with unresolved D. CDR3 size: 14 residues. Germline assignment: CDR1 KGHSH and CDR2 LQKENI. The ends were cut back, 6 bases at V and 2 bases at J, with 13 bases in the middle. CDR3 sequence: CASSPGRKQETQYF. CDR3 coding DNA: TGTGCCAGCTCTCCAGGACGGAAACAAGAGACCCAGTACTTC.